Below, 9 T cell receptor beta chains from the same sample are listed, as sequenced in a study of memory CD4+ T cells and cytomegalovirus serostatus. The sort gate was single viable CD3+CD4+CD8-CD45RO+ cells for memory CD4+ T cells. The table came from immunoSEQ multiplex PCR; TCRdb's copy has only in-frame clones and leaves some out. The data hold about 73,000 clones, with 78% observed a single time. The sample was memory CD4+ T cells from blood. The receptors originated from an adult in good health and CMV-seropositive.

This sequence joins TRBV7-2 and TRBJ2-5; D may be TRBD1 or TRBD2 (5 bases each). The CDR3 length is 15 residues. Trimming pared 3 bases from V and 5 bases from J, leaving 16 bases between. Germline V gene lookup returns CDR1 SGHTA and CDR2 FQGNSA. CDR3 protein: CASSFSAQGGETQYF. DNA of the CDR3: TGTGCCAGCAGCTTCTCGGCGCAGGGCGGGGAGACCCAGTACTTC.

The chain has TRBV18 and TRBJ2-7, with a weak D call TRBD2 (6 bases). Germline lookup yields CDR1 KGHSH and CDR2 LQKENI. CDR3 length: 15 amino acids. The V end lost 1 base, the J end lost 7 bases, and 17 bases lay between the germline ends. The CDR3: CASSPLGLGSGEQYV. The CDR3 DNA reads TGTGCCAGCTCACCACTGGGACTGGGCTCGGGGGAGCAGTACGTC.

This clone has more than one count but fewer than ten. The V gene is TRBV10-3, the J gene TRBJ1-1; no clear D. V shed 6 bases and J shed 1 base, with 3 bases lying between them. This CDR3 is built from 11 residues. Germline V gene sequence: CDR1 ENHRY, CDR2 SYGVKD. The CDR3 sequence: CAIRENTEAFF. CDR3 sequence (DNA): TGTGCCATCAGGGAGAACACTGAAGCTTTCTTT.

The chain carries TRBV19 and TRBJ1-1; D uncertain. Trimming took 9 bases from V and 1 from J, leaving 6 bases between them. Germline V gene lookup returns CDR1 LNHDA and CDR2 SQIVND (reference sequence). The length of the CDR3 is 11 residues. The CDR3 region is CASHRNTEAFF. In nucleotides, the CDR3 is TGTGCCAGCCACAGGAACACTGAAGCTTTCTTT.

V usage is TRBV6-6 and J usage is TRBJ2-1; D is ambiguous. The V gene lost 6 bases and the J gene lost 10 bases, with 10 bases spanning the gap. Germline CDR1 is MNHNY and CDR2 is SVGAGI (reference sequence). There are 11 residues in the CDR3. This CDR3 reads CASSPSAEQFF. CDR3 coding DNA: TGTGCCAGCAGCCCCTCTGCGGAGCAGTTCTTC.

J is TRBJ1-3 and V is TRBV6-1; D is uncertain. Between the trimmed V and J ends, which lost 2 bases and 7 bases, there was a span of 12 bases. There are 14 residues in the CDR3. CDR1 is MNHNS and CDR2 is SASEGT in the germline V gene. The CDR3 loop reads CASSEPGGRNTIYF. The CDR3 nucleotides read TGTGCCAGCAGTGAACCTGGCGGGAGGAACACCATATATTTT.

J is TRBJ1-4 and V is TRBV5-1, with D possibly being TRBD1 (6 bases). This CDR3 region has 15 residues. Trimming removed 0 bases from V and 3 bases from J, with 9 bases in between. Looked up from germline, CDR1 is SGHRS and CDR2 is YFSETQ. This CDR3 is CASSLGAGANEKLFF. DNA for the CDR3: TGCGCCAGCAGCTTGGGGGCAGGGGCTAATGAAAAACTGTTTTTT.

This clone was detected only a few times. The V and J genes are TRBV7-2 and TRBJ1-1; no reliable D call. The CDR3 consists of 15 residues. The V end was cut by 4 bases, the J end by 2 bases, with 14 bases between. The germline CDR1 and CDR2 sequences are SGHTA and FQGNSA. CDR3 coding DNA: TGTGCCAGCAGCTCGAGCCGCCTTGCCAACACTGAAGCTTTCTTT. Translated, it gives CASSSSRLANTEAFF.

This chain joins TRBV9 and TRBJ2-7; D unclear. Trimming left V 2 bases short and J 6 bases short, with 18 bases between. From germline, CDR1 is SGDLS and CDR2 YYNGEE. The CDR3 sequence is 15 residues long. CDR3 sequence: CASSVGRLHASEQYF. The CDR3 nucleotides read TGTGCCAGCAGCGTCGGTCGCCTGCACGCCTCCGAGCAGTACTTC.